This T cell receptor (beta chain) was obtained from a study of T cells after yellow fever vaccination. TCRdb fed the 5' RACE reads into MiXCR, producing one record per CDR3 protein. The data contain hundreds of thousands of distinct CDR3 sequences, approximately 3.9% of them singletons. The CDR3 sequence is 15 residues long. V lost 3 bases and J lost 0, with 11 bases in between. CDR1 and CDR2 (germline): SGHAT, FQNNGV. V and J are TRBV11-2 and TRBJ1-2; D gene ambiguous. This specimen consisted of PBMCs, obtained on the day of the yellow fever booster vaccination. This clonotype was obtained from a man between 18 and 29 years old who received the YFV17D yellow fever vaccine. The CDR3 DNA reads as TGTGCCAGCAGCTTGGCGGGCGATTCTAACTATGGCTACACCTTC. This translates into CASSLAGDSNYGYTF.